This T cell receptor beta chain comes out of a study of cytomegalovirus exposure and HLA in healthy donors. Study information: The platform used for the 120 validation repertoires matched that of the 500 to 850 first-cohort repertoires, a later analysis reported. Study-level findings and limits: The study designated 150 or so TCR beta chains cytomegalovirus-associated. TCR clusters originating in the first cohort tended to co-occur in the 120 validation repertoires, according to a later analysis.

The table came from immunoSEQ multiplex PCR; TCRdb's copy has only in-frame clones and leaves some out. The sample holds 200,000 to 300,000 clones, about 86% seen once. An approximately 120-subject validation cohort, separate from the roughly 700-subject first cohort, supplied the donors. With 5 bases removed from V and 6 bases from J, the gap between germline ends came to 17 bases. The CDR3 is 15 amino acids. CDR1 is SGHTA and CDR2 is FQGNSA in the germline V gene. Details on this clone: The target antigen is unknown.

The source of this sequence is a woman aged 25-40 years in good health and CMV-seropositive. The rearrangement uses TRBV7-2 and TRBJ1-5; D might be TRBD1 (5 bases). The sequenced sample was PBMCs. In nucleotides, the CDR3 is TGTGCCAGCAGCCTTGGGGGGGGTGGCGGTCAGCCCCAGCATTTT. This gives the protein CASSLGGGGGQPQHF.